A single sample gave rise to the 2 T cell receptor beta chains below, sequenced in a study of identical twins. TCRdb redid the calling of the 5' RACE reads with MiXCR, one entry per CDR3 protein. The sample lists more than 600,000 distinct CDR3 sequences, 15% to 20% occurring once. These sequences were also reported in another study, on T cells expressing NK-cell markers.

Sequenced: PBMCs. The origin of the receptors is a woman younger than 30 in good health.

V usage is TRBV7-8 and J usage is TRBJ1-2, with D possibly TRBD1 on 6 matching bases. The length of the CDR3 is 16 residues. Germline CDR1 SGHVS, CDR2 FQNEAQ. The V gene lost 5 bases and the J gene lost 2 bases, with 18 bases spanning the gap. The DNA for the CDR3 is TGTGCCAGCAGCAGGCGGGGGCCAGGGGCCAACTATGGCTACACCTTC. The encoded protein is CASSRRGPGANYGYTF. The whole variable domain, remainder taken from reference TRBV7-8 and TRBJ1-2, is GAGVSQSPRYKVAKRGQDVALRCDPISGHVSLFWYQQALGQGPEFLTYFQNEAQLDKSGLPSDRFFAERPEGSVSTLKIQRTQQEDSAVYLCASSRRGPGANYGYTFGSGTRLTVV.

DNA of the CDR3: TGTGCCAACATTCTCGGACAGGGGGCTGCCGAGCAGTACTTC. It encodes CANILGQGAAEQYF. This rearrangement joins TRBV2 to TRBJ2-7, with 11 bases that match TRBD1. The V segment lost 10 bases and the J segment 6 bases; nucleotides outside the gene matches: 11. From germline, CDR1 is SNHLY and CDR2 FYNNEI. The CDR3 has 14 residues.